Shown below are 11 T cell receptor beta chains from a single sample sequenced in a study of T cell repertoires in cytomegalovirus infection. Their cognate antigens are unknown. MiXCR was run by TCRdb on the reads, yielding one entry per CDR3 protein. The table lists approximately 910,000 distinct CDR3 sequences, approximately 31% of them singletons. Specimen: cultured CD8+ T cells from PBMCs, collected from culture after CMV antigen stimulation. Receptors originate from a human donor in good health (CMV status not recorded). Some clones in this sample may be carry-over from other donors' samples.

This clonotype was counted between two and nine times. The genes are TRBV15 and TRBJ2-1; no clear D gene. The CDR3 is 16 amino acids. Germline V gene sequence: CDR1 LNHNV, CDR2 YYDKDF (reference sequence). V dropped 3 bases and J dropped 0 bases, with 12 bases sitting between them. The CDR3 loop is CATSRVTYSSYNEQFF. Written as DNA, the CDR3 is TGTGCCACCAGCAGGGTTACCTATAGCTCCTACAATGAGCAGTTCTTC.

In its sample, this clonotype was seen many times. V is TRBV6-1 and J is TRBJ1-2; D is uncertain. The CDR3 has 13 amino acids. Trimming removed 3 bases at V and 7 bases at J, with 12 bases between. Germline V gene lookup returns CDR1 MNHNS and CDR2 SASEGT. This CDR3 reads CASSDSEWSGYTF. The CDR3 DNA reads as TGTGCCAGCAGTGATTCTGAGTGGAGTGGCTACACCTTC.

The V call is TRBV28, the J call TRBJ2-3, with 9 bases fitting TRBD2. The CDR3 totals 24 residues. Germline V gene lookup returns CDR1 MDHEN and CDR2 SYDVKM. Trimming removed 5 bases from V and 0 bases from J; junction bases left unmatched: 30. CDR3 region: CASSVRWSSGGVTPSTDSTDTQYF. DNA of the CDR3: TGTGCCAGCAGTGTTCGATGGAGTAGCGGGGGAGTAACTCCGTCTACCGACAGCACAGATACGCAGTATTTT.

Ten or more counts support this clonotype. The chain carries TRBV6-5 and TRBJ1-1; D is unresolved. The CDR3 covers 15 residues. The germline gives CDR1 MNHEY, CDR2 SVGAGI. V gave up 0 bases and J gave up 1 base, with 9 bases separating them. The CDR3, as DNA: TGTGCCAGCAGTTACTCGGTGTCCCCGAACACTGAAGCTTTCTTT. Amino acid sequence: CASSYSVSPNTEAFF.

On this clonotype: This may be a read error: a much more frequent sequence differs by one nucleotide. This chain joins TRBV7-6 and TRBJ2-7, with D possibly called TRBD1 or TRBD2 (6 bases each). This CDR3 has 14 amino acids. Germline CDR1 SGHVS, CDR2 FNYEAQ. For the CDR3, the DNA is TGTGCCAACAGCTTAGGGGGGAAATCCTACGAGCAGTACTTC. As protein: CANSLGGKSYEQYF. Full variable domain (outside the CDR3, taken from reference TRBV7-6 and TRBJ2-7): GAGVSQSPRYKVTKRGQDVALRCDPISGHVSLYWYRQALGQGPEFLTYFNYEAQQDKSGLPNDRFSAERPEGSISTLTIQRTEQRDSAMYRCANSLGGKSYEQYFGPGTRLTVT.

To note about this clonotype: One base away lies a much larger clone, so this may be a sequencing read error. This chain connects TRBV6-2 or TRBV6-3 to TRBJ2-1; 7 positions agree with TRBD2. Trimming at V came to 6 bases and at J to 3 bases, leaving 2 bases not matched to a gene. The CDR3 has 13 amino acids. The germline CDR1 and CDR2 sequences are MNHEY and SVGEGT. The CDR3, as DNA: TGTGCCAGCAGCTGGACTAGCTACAATGAGCAGTTCTTC. It yields the protein CASSWTSYNEQFF.

In its sample, this clonotype was seen once. The rearrangement uses TRBV20-1 and TRBJ1-5; 7 bases fit TRBD1. Losses at the gene ends were 1 base for V and 5 bases for J; bases not matched to a gene: 8. The CDR3 covers 15 residues. The V gene's germline CDR1 is DFQATT and CDR2 SNEGSKA (reference sequence). The CDR3 DNA is TGCAGTGCTAGAGGCCGACAGGGTCTGGATCAGCCCCAGCATTTT. As protein: CSARGRQGLDQPQHF.

This clonotype was seen only a few times. This chain links TRBV7-9 with TRBJ1-5; D is unresolved. The V and J ends lost 1 base and 6 bases respectively, with 7 bases between them. The CDR3 is made up of 13 amino acids. Germline loops: CDR1 SEHNR, CDR2 FQNEAQ (reference sequence). Here the CDR3 reads CASSLVAGQPQHF. The CDR3 coding sequence is TGTGCCAGCAGCTTAGTTGCGGGTCAGCCCCAGCATTTT.

This chain joins TRBV29-1 and TRBJ2-7; 8 nucleotides match TRBD1. The germline CDR1 and CDR2 sequences are SQVTM and ANQGSEA. The CDR3 sequence is 14 residues long. V was clipped by 3 bases and J by 1 base; unmatched bases: 5. CDR3 DNA sequence: TGCAGCGTTGACCTGGACAGGGATTCCTACGAGCAGTACTTC. Translating gives CSVDLDRDSYEQYF.

This clonotype was counted between two and nine times. This chain's CDR3 is CASSLRTGYLKAFF. CDR3 coding DNA: TGTGCCAGCAGCCTCCGGACAGGGTACTTAAAAGCTTTCTTT. The chain couples TRBV13 to TRBJ1-1; 8 bases match TRBD1. CDR1 is PRHDT and CDR2 is FYEKMQ in the germline V gene (reference sequence). This CDR3 has 14 amino acids. Trimming cost V 5 bases and J 9 bases; bases outside gene matches: 11.

This clonotype was detected ten times or more. The chain employs TRBV12-3 or TRBV12-4 and TRBJ2-2; D may correspond to TRBD1 or TRBD2 (5 bases each). The CDR3 contains 16 residues. V shed 5 bases and J shed 0 bases, with 13 bases lying between them. CDR3 DNA: TGTGCCAGCAGTCCTCGACAGAGGGCGAACACCGGGGAGCTGTTTTTT. This sequence encodes CASSPRQRANTGELFF.